A selection of T cell receptor beta chains follows, all from one sample in a study of T cell changes during pregnancy in multiple sclerosis. Some clones are missing from TCRdb's copy, which holds only in-frame ones; the method was immunoSEQ multiplex PCR. This table holds about 130,000 clones, about 96% found once. The specimen comprised peripheral blood, sampled after pregnancy. The receptors derive from a female donor with multiple sclerosis, enrolled in a pregnancy study. The CDR3 runs from the conserved cysteine through the conserved F or W. Fields, in order: clone size, CDR3 length, V gene, J gene, D gene, CDR3 protein, CDR3 DNA. The D gene is left open where the match is weak. Some rows have no size entry. The others give once, few or many, or a class for an expanded clone.

-	15	TRBV6-1	TRBJ1-5	-	CASSETVYSNQPQHF	TGTGCCAGCAGTGAGACAGTTTATAGCAATCAGCCCCAGCATTTT
once	13	TRBV5-6	TRBJ2-5	-	CASSSRLGETQYF	TGTGCCAGCAGCTCCCGACTAGGAGAGACCCAGTACTTC
-	16	TRBV18	TRBJ2-5	-	CASSPPQGGGQETQYF	TGTGCCAGCTCACCACCCCAGGGGGGTGGTCAAGAGACCCAGTACTTC
-	13	TRBV11-2	TRBJ2-2	-	CASVPPLLGELFF	TGTGCCAGCGTTCCACCACTTTTAGGGGAGCTGTTTTTT
-	16	TRBV5-4	TRBJ2-1	TRBD2	CASSLVAGNLGNEQFF	TGTGCCAGCAGCTTAGTAGCGGGAAACCTTGGGAATGAGCAGTTCTTC
-	18	TRBV28	TRBJ2-6	TRBD1	CASSLGTGGGSGANVLTF	TGTGCCAGCAGTTTAGGGACAGGGGGAGGCTCTGGGGCCAACGTCCTGACTTTC
-	17	TRBV21-1	TRBJ2-3	-	CATTGGCGRALTDTQYF	TGTGCCACCACAGGGGGTTGCGGGAGGGCCCTCACAGATACGCAGTATTTT
-	15	TRBV5-4	TRBJ1-4	-	CASSRRVDNNEKLFF	TGTGCCAGCAGCCGGAGGGTCGACAATAATGAAAAACTGTTTTTT
-	15	TRBV19	TRBJ2-1	TRBD2	CATRSGTRGLDEQFF	TGTGCCACCCGTTCGGGGACTAGAGGTTTAGATGAGCAGTTCTTC
-	16	TRBV19	TRBJ2-1	-	CASSIGQGVLDNEQFF	TGTGCCAGTAGTATCGGGCAGGGCGTTTTAGACAATGAGCAGTTCTTC
-	16	TRBV19	TRBJ1-5	-	CASSISRQTFNQPQHF	TGTGCCAGTAGTATCTCTCGACAGACCTTCAATCAGCCCCAGCATTTT
-	13	TRBV28	TRBJ1-2	TRBD1	CASSSQGGNGYTF	TGTGCCAGCAGTTCACAGGGGGGGAATGGCTACACCTTC
-	12	TRBV7-2	TRBJ1-5	-	CASSFPNQPQHF	TGTGCCAGCAGCTTTCCTAATCAGCCCCAGCATTTT
-	18	TRBV19	TRBJ2-3	TRBD2	CASSLPGLGGGGTDTQYF	TGTGCCAGTAGTCTGCCGGGACTAGGGGGAGGTGGTACAGATACGCAGTATTTT
-	16	TRBV19	TRBJ1-1	-	CASSPYGGGWSTEAFF	TGTGCCAGTAGCCCCTACGGTGGGGGGTGGAGCACTGAAGCTTTCTTT
-	14	TRBV7-9	TRBJ1-2	TRBD1	CASSSRTGNYGYTF	TGTGCCAGCAGCTCCCGGACAGGGAACTATGGCTACACCTTC
-	14	TRBV11-2	TRBJ2-2	-	CASLTTVTPGELFF	TGTGCCAGCCTTACGACAGTAACACCGGGGGAGCTGTTTTTT
-	14	TRBV7-9	TRBJ2-5	TRBD2	CASSLGTSGETQYF	TGTGCCAGCAGCTTAGGGACTAGCGGGGAGACCCAGTACTTC
-	12	TRBV6-1	TRBJ2-7	-	CASSEDRDEQYF	TGTGCCAGCAGTGAAGACCGCGACGAGCAGTACTTC
-	12	TRBV29-1	TRBJ2-7	TRBD1	CSASTGVYEQYF	TGCAGCGCCTCAACAGGGGTCTACGAGCAGTACTTC
-	13	TRBV5-1	TRBJ2-7	-	CASSLGGFYEQYF	TGCGCCAGCAGCTTGGGGGGCTTCTACGAGCAGTACTTC
-	15	TRBV5-4	TRBJ2-1	TRBD2	CASSSGLAGGSEQFF	TGTGCCAGCAGCTCGGGACTAGCGGGAGGGAGTGAGCAGTTCTTC
-	13	TRBV5-5	TRBJ1-1	-	CASSLGVQAEAFF	TGTGCCAGCAGCTTGGGGGTACAGGCTGAAGCTTTCTTT
-	15	TRBV2	TRBJ2-3	-	CASSVGRGNTDTQYF	TGTGCCAGCAGTGTGGGCAGGGGAAACACAGATACGCAGTATTTT
-	14	TRBV19	TRBJ2-2	-	CASTTWGDTGELFF	TGTGCCAGTACGACCTGGGGGGACACCGGGGAGCTGTTTTTT
-	15	TRBV19	TRBJ2-2	-	CASGLRRSDTGELFF	TGTGCCAGTGGACTCCGGAGGTCGGACACCGGGGAGCTGTTTTTT
-	15	TRBV7-3	TRBJ1-3	-	CASSLGGRAGNTIYF	TGTGCCAGCAGCTTAGGTGGCAGGGCTGGAAACACCATATATTTT
once	13	TRBV27	TRBJ1-1	-	CASSLYRDTEAFF	TGTGCCAGCAGTTTATACAGGGATACTGAAGCTTTCTTT
-	11	TRBV20-1	TRBJ2-4	-	CSARGGNIQYF	TGCAGTGCTAGGGGGGGAAACATTCAGTACTTC
-	15	TRBV25-1	TRBJ2-1	TRBD1	CASSAWGGQGSEQFF	TGTGCCAGCAGTGCCTGGGGGGGACAGGGTAGTGAGCAGTTCTTC
-	15	TRBV18	TRBJ1-5	-	CASSPRRASSQPQHF	TGTGCCAGCTCACCACGGAGGGCATCAAGTCAGCCCCAGCATTTT
-	16	TRBV27	TRBJ1-2	TRBD1	CASSRNRGPPNYGYTF	TGTGCCAGCAGCAGGAACAGGGGGCCCCCAAACTATGGCTACACCTTC
-	15	TRBV5-1	TRBJ2-3	-	CASSLGTGYTDTQYF	TGCGCCAGCAGCTTGGGGACTGGATACACAGATACGCAGTATTTT
-	14	TRBV28	TRBJ1-2	TRBD1	CASSTTGGAGGYTF	TGTGCCAGCAGTACGACAGGGGGCGCTGGTGGCTACACCTTC
-	16	TRBV5-1	TRBJ1-5	TRBD1	CASSPTGGTGNQPQHF	TGCGCCAGCAGCCCGACAGGGGGCACGGGCAATCAGCCCCAGCATTTT
-	17	TRBV28	TRBJ1-5	TRBD1	CASSLGQGARGRQPQHF	TGTGCCAGCAGTTTAGGGCAGGGGGCCAGAGGGCGACAGCCCCAGCATTTT
few	14	TRBV4-1	TRBJ1-5	-	CASSQDTVNQPQHF	TGCGCCAGCAGCCAAGATACAGTCAATCAGCCCCAGCATTTT
-	17	TRBV21-1	TRBJ1-2	-	CASSPIVWGDRDYGYTF	TGTGCCAGCAGCCCTATTGTGTGGGGGGACAGGGACTATGGCTACACCTTC
-	16	TRBV5-6	TRBJ2-5	TRBD1	CASSAPGQGRTKTQYF	TGTGCCAGCAGCGCGCCCGGACAGGGGAGGACGAAGACCCAGTACTTC
-	17	TRBV27	TRBJ1-4	TRBD1	CASKPGTGLSTNEKLFF	TGTGCCAGCAAACCCGGGACAGGGCTTTCAACTAATGAAAAACTGTTTTTT
-	13	TRBV18	TRBJ1-2	-	CASSPMAPYGYTF	TGTGCCAGCTCACCTATGGCCCCCTATGGCTACACCTTC
-	17	TRBV14	TRBJ2-2	-	CASSQGLRGYRTGELFF	TGTGCCAGCAGCCAAGGACTCAGGGGCTATCGGACCGGGGAGCTGTTTTTT
once	16	TRBV5-1	TRBJ2-3	TRBD2	CASSQGLALGTDTQYF	TGCGCCAGCAGCCAGGGACTAGCCCTCGGCACAGATACGCAGTATTTT
-	18	TRBV5-1	TRBJ2-6	TRBD1	CASSLRRDRGSGANVLTF	TGCGCCAGCAGCTTACGCCGGGACAGAGGATCTGGGGCCAACGTCCTGACTTTC
-	15	TRBV6-6	TRBJ1-4	TRBD1	CASSLGQGAGEKLFF	TGTGCCAGCAGTTTAGGACAGGGGGCGGGTGAAAAACTGTTTTTT
-	15	TRBV6-1	TRBJ1-5	-	CASIEAFYSNQPQHF	TGTGCCAGCATCGAAGCTTTTTATAGCAATCAGCCCCAGCATTTT
-	14	TRBV6-1	TRBJ2-2	-	CASTPILSGGELFF	TGTGCCAGCACCCCAATCCTTTCCGGCGGGGAGCTGTTTTTT
-	13	TRBV7-9	TRBJ1-1	TRBD1	CASSLGTGAEAFF	TGTGCCAGCAGCTTAGGGACAGGGGCTGAAGCTTTCTTT
-	13	TRBV6-1	TRBJ2-7	-	CASRLRGSYEQYF	TGTGCCAGCAGGCTCAGGGGCTCCTACGAGCAGTACTTC
-	18	TRBV5-4	TRBJ1-3	TRBD1	CASSLPGTGGNSGNTIYF	TGTGCCAGCAGCTTGCCGGGGACAGGGGGCAACTCTGGAAACACCATATATTTT
-	13	TRBV19	TRBJ1-3	-	CASSISSGNTIYF	TGTGCCAGTAGTATTTCGTCCGGAAACACCATATATTTT
-	16	TRBV7-8	TRBJ2-7	TRBD2	CASSPRLAGGRYEQYF	TGTGCCAGCAGCCCCCGACTAGCGGGAGGACGCTACGAGCAGTACTTC
-	12	TRBV19	TRBJ1-2	-	CASSIGQNGYTF	TGTGCCAGTAGTATAGGACAGAATGGCTACACCTTC
-	19	TRBV7-2	TRBJ2-2	TRBD2	CASSFWRVLAGGTTGELFF	TGTGCCAGCAGCTTTTGGAGGGTCCTAGCGGGAGGGACCACCGGGGAGCTGTTTTTT
-	15	TRBV27	TRBJ1-1	-	CASSFATALNTEAFF	TGTGCCAGCAGTTTTGCGACAGCACTGAACACTGAAGCTTTCTTT
-	14	TRBV28	TRBJ1-1	-	CASSLAGMNTEAFF	TGTGCCAGCAGTTTGGCGGGGATGAACACTGAAGCTTTCTTT